These T cell receptor beta chains were read from a single sample in a study of beta chain features in type 1 diabetes. Produced via immunoSEQ multiplex PCR; TCRdb's table is partial and in-frame only. This table holds under 550,000 clones, about an eighth found once. Sequencing input: naive CD4+ T cells from blood. Source of these receptors: a young woman in good health. Each CDR3 is given with its conserved first and last residue. D genes are given only for firm matches. Where a row states a size, it is once, few, many or the class of an expanded clone; other rows omit it.

NA,NA,TRBJ2-3,TRBV7-3,15,TGTGCCAGCAGCTCCCTGGGGGGAAGCACAGATACGCAGTATTTT,CASSSLGGSTDTQYF
TRBD2,NA,TRBJ2-3,TRBV20-1,11,TGCAGTTCGGGAGGGGCGGATACGCAGTATTTT,CSSGGADTQYF
TRBD1,NA,TRBJ1-1,TRBV6-6,15,TGTGCCAGCAGTAAGGGACAGGGTTTGAACACTGAAGCTTTCTTT,CASSKGQGLNTEAFF
NA,NA,TRBJ1-5,TRBV30,14,TGTGCCTGGAGCGTTGGACTGGTGAATCAGCCCCAGCATTTT,CAWSVGLVNQPQHF
TRBD1,few,TRBJ2-5,TRBV4-3,15,TGCGCCAGCAGCCAAGGGGGGACAGGCCAAGAGACCCAGTACTTC,CASSQGGTGQETQYF
TRBD2,few,TRBJ2-1,TRBV29-1,14,TGCAGCACTGGGGTAGCGGGAGCTTACAATGAGCAGTTCTTC,CSTGVAGAYNEQFF
NA,NA,TRBJ2-1,TRBV7-3,15,TGTGCCAGCAGCTTAGGAGCGAGCCCTTACAATGAGCAGTTCTTC,CASSLGASPYNEQFF
NA,NA,TRBJ2-7,TRBV6-1,12,TGTGCCAGCAGTGAGCAGGGAGGAGAGCAGTACTTC,CASSEQGGEQYF
NA,few,TRBJ1-2,TRBV20-1,10,TGCAGCGGCCTAGGGCGAGACTACACCTTC,CSGLGRDYTF
TRBD2,NA,TRBJ2-2,TRBV7-2,14,TGTGCCAGCAGACTAGCGGGAGACACCGGGGAGCTGTTTTTT,CASRLAGDTGELFF
NA,few,TRBJ2-7,TRBV6-6,13,TGTGCCAGCAGGGAGGGATACTCCTACGAGCAGTACTTC,CASREGYSYEQYF
TRBD1,NA,TRBJ1-5,TRBV19,14,TGTGCCAGTAGATTGGGACAGCCCAATCAGCCCCAGCATTTT,CASRLGQPNQPQHF
NA,NA,TRBJ2-5,TRBV29-1,12,TGCAGCGTTAGTCCCTCGGGGGAGACCCAGTACTTC,CSVSPSGETQYF
NA,few,TRBJ2-7,TRBV5-1,14,TGCGCCAGCAGCTTGGCCGTACAGGGCTACGAGCAGTACTTC,CASSLAVQGYEQYF
NA,few,TRBJ2-3,TRBV25-1,16,TGTGCCAGCAGTGAATTGGCAGGGAAGGGTGGAGATACGCAGTATTTT,CASSELAGKGGDTQYF
TRBD1,NA,TRBJ1-6,TRBV30,14,TGTGCCTGGAGTGTACAACAGGGGTCTTCACCCCTCCACTTT,CAWSVQQGSSPLHF
NA,NA,TRBJ2-2,TRBV5-1,15,TGCGCCAGCAGCTTAACGAGCGTTGGCACCGGGGAGCTGTTTTTT,CASSLTSVGTGELFF
TRBD1,few,TRBJ2-1,TRBV30,15,TGTGCCTGGAGGCCACAGGGGGGACCTCACAATGAGCAGTTCTTC,CAWRPQGGPHNEQFF
NA,few,TRBJ2-2,TRBV7-9,14,TGTGCCAGCAGCTTAGGGGGGAACACCGGGGAGCTGTTTTTT,CASSLGGNTGELFF
NA,few,TRBJ2-7,TRBV21-1,14,TGTGCCAGCAGCAAGGGGGAGAAAGTTTACGAGCAGTACTTC,CASSKGEKVYEQYF
TRBD1,NA,TRBJ2-1,TRBV28,15,TGTGCCAGCAGCGTATTAGGACAGGGCTACAATGAGCAGTTCTTC,CASSVLGQGYNEQFF
NA,NA,TRBJ2-4,TRBV4-1,17,TGCGCCAGCAGCCAAGTGATAGGGGTGTGGGCCAAAAACATTCAGTACTTC,CASSQVIGVWAKNIQYF
NA,few,TRBJ2-3,TRBV18,13,TGTGCCAGCTCACGGACGGGGACAGATACGCAGTATTTT,CASSRTGTDTQYF
TRBD2,NA,TRBJ2-3,TRBV5-4,16,TGTGCCAGCAGCTTGGGACTAGCGGCTAGCACAGATACGCAGTATTTT,CASSLGLAASTDTQYF
NA,few,TRBJ2-7,TRBV29-1,12,TGCAGCGTTTGGAGCAGGGGATACGAGCAGTACTTC,CSVWSRGYEQYF
NA,NA,TRBJ2-6,TRBV21-1,20,TGTGCCAGCAGCAAAGCCGTGGGGCAGGGTAAAGTTCCTGGGGCCAACGTCCTGACTTTC,CASSKAVGQGKVPGANVLTF
NA,NA,TRBJ2-1,TRBV11-2,15,TGTGCCAGCAGCTTAACAATCGATAGGGGAAATGAGCAGTTCTTC,CASSLTIDRGNEQFF
NA,NA,TRBJ1-1,TRBV10-3,13,TGTGCCATCAGGCAAGGGGGGGCTTACGGAGCTTTCTTT,CAIRQGGAYGAFF
NA,few,TRBJ2-5,TRBV5-6,15,TGTGCCAGCAGCTCCTTATGGGCAGATCAAGAGACCCAGTACTTC,CASSSLWADQETQYF
NA,NA,TRBJ2-3,TRBV28,16,TGTGCCAGCAGAAAGCCCCTTCGATTGAGGACAGATACGCAGTATTTT,CASRKPLRLRTDTQYF
NA,NA,TRBJ2-1,TRBV6-6,15,TGTGCCACCTGGTGGGACCGACGGTCGATCAATGAGCAGTTCTTC,CATWWDRRSINEQFF
TRBD1,few,TRBJ1-2,TRBV7-2,13,TGTGCCAGCAGCAAAGACAGGGGGCAAGGCTACACCTTC,CASSKDRGQGYTF
TRBD1,NA,TRBJ1-1,TRBV2,13,TGTGCCAGCAGAGACAGGGAGAACACTGAAGCTTTCTTT,CASRDRENTEAFF
TRBD2,NA,TRBJ2-3,TRBV4-2,18,TGTGCCAGCAGCCAAGATCTGGTGGGAGCGGGGGGCCAGGATACGCAGTATTTT,CASSQDLVGAGGQDTQYF
NA,few,TRBJ2-5,TRBV18,14,TGTGCCAGCTCACCCTCGTGGGCGGGGGAGACCCAGTACTTC,CASSPSWAGETQYF
NA,NA,TRBJ2-6,TRBV7-2,15,TGTGCCAGCACCCACGGGGGCAGTGGGGCCAACGTCCTGACTTTC,CASTHGGSGANVLTF
NA,NA,TRBJ1-1,TRBV29-1,13,TGCAGCGTTGCCCAGCGGGGAGGCACTGAAGCTTTCTTT,CSVAQRGGTEAFF
NA,NA,TRBJ2-7,TRBV30,15,TGTGCCTGGAATACTTGGTCTCGCGGATCATACGAGCAGTACTTC,CAWNTWSRGSYEQYF
NA,NA,TRBJ1-1,TRBV30,14,TGTGCCTGGAGTGTACGAAGGGGTCGCACTGAAGCTTTCTTT,CAWSVRRGRTEAFF
NA,NA,TRBJ1-6,TRBV30,14,TGTGCCTGGAGTGTTTGGAAGACCAATTCACCCCTCCACTTT,CAWSVWKTNSPLHF
NA,NA,TRBJ2-5,TRBV6-1,14,TGTGCCAGCAGCAAAAATCTAGTAGAAGAGACCCAGTACTTC,CASSKNLVEETQYF
TRBD1,NA,TRBJ1-3,TRBV6-5,15,TGTGCCAGCCGCGGGGCAGGGGGCTCTGGAAACACCATATATTTT,CASRGAGGSGNTIYF
NA,few,TRBJ2-3,TRBV9,16,TGTGCCAGCAGCGTAGACGGGGTAGGGGGCACAGATACGCAGTATTTT,CASSVDGVGGTDTQYF
NA,NA,TRBJ2-5,TRBV6-6,15,TGTGCCAGCAGTTACAGGGCTAGCACAAAGGAGACCCAGTACTTC,CASSYRASTKETQYF
TRBD1,few,TRBJ2-7,TRBV5-4,15,TGTGCCAGCAGCCAGGCCGGGACAGGGGGGTACGAGCAGTACTTC,CASSQAGTGGYEQYF
NA,many,TRBJ2-4,TRBV2,15,TGTGCCAGCATGGCGGAGATGCTAGCCAAAAACATTCAGTACTTC,CASMAEMLAKNIQYF
TRBD2,few,TRBJ2-4,TRBV18,14,TGTGCCAGCTCACCCGGGACTAGCTTGGGCATTCAGTACTTC,CASSPGTSLGIQYF
TRBD2,few,TRBJ2-1,TRBV7-2,15,TGTGCCAGCAGCTTGAGCGGGGCCGGGAACAATGAGCAGTTCTTC,CASSLSGAGNNEQFF
NA,few,TRBJ1-4,TRBV6-1,13,TGTGCCAGCAGCACCGCTGATTCAGTGAAACTGTTTTTT,CASSTADSVKLFF
TRBD2,NA,TRBJ2-7,TRBV7-3,17,TGTGCCAGCAGCCCAGGAGGATGGCGCGGGAGACCCGAAGAGCAGTACTTC,CASSPGGWRGRPEEQYF
NA,few,TRBJ1-2,TRBV9,13,TGTGCCAGCAGCGTACTCCATGGGAAGGGCTACACCTTC,CASSVLHGKGYTF
TRBD2,NA,TRBJ2-1,TRBV4-3,14,TGCGCCAGCAGCCAAGATGGACTAGCGGAGCGGAGGTTCTTC,CASSQDGLAERRFF
NA,NA,TRBJ2-6,TRBV5-1,15,TGCGCCAGCAGCTTGATCTTCACTGGGGCCAACGTCCTGACTTTC,CASSLIFTGANVLTF
NA,NA,TRBJ1-3,TRBV30,11,TGTGCCTGGGTGGTAGGAGACACCATATATTTT,CAWVVGDTIYF
NA,NA,TRBJ1-6,TRBV9,12,TGTGCCAGCACTTCCGGGCGGTCACCCCTCCACTTT,CASTSGRSPLHF
NA,few,TRBJ1-4,TRBV5-6,14,TGTGCCAGCAGCTTGAGTGCGGCAGATGAAAAACTGTTTTTT,CASSLSAADEKLFF
NA,NA,TRBJ2-5,TRBV4-3,15,TGCGCCAGCAGCCAAGTTTCACCGGGTGGGGAGACCCAGTACTTC,CASSQVSPGGETQYF
NA,few,TRBJ2-6,TRBV4-1,18,TGCGCCAGCAGCCAAGAGTTCATCGGGGACCCTGGGGCCAACGTCCTGACTTTC,CASSQEFIGDPGANVLTF
TRBD2,NA,TRBJ2-1,TRBV10-3,16,TGTGCCATCAGTTATCTAGCGGGGAATCCCTACAATGAGCAGTTCTTC,CAISYLAGNPYNEQFF
NA,few,TRBJ2-7,TRBV6-6,11,TGTGCCAGCAGTTACCAGAGAGAGCAGTACTTC,CASSYQREQYF